The 8 T cell receptor beta chains reported below all come from one sample, sequenced in a study of OX40 agonist ivuxolimab in advanced cancers. Data came from immunoSEQ multiplex PCR; TCRdb stores just in-frame clones and leaves some out. In the table there are 74,000 or so clones, roughly 90% of which are singletons. Sequenced material: CD4+ or CD8+ T cells sorted from blood, taken in a trial of the OX40 agonist ivuxolimab. All receptors derive from an adult with an advanced solid tumor such as melanoma, head and neck, liver or kidney cancer.

The J gene is TRBJ2-3, the V gene TRBV28; either TRBD1 or TRBD2 may supply D (6 bases each). This CDR3 has 15 residues. V was cut by 2 bases and J by 0 bases, with 9 bases left in between. Germline values: CDR1 MDHEN, CDR2 SYDVKM. The CDR3 nucleotides are TGTGCCAGCAGTTTAAGGGGGACTAGCACAGATACGCAGTATTTT. The encoded protein is CASSLRGTSTDTQYF.

The chain employs TRBV5-1 and TRBJ2-5, with D maybe TRBD2 (6 bases). The J call is uncertain, as TRBJ2-7 better fits the DNA end. The germline V gene has CDR1 SGHRS and CDR2 YFSETQ. The CDR3 runs to 17 residues. This chain's CDR3 is CASSLRGSGGITYEQYF. In DNA form, the CDR3 reads TGCGCCAGCAGCTTGCGGGGCTCCGGCGGGATTACCTACGAGCAGTACTTC.

This clone was seen a single time. V and J are TRBV5-1 and TRBJ1-5, with 8 bases identical to TRBD1. CDR1 SGHRS and CDR2 YFSETQ come from the germline V gene. This CDR3 spans 15 amino acids. The V and J ends lost 4 bases and 2 bases, in that order; junction bases with no gene match: 5. Here the CDR3 DNA reads TGCGCCAGCAGCCCGGGACAGGTGGGCAATCAGCCCCAGCATTTT. Residues: CASSPGQVGNQPQHF.

V usage is TRBV18 and J usage is TRBJ1-1; the match to TRBD1 covers 8 bases. With 6 bases clipped from V and 3 bases from J, the junction kept 3 bases outside the gene matches. Germline lookup yields CDR1 KGHSH and CDR2 LQKENI. The CDR3 is 13 residues long. The CDR3 reads CASSQGAHTEAFF. As DNA, the CDR3 is TGTGCCAGCTCTCAGGGGGCCCACACTGAAGCTTTCTTT.

V and J are TRBV7-2 and TRBJ2-1, with TRBD1 matching 7 bases. Per germline, CDR1 SGHTA and CDR2 FQGNSA. J was trimmed by 0 bases and V by 3 bases; bases with no gene match: 2. This CDR3 is 15 amino acids long. CDR3 amino acids: CASSFGTASYNEQFF. CDR3 sequence (DNA): TGTGCCAGCAGCTTCGGGACAGCCTCCTACAATGAGCAGTTCTTC.

The gene calls are TRBV7-6 and TRBJ2-6; TRBD2 agrees at 9 bases. The CDR3 runs 17 residues. Trimming took 2 bases from V and 3 from J; bases not matched to a gene: 5. Germline loops: CDR1 SGHVS, CDR2 FNYEAQ. CDR3 in DNA: TGTGCCAGCAGCTTACGGCGGGAGGGAGATGGGGCCAACGTCCTGACTTTC. It encodes CASSLRREGDGANVLTF.

The chain has TRBV18 and TRBJ1-1, with D possibly TRBD1 on 6 matching bases. The CDR3 spans 13 residues. Germline CDR1 and CDR2: KGHSH and LQKENI. Trimming took 3 bases from V and 4 from J, leaving 9 bases between them. CDR3 residues: CASSPDRTTEAFF. The CDR3 region has the DNA TGTGCCAGCTCACCCGACAGGACCACTGAAGCTTTCTTT.

V usage is TRBV6-1 and J usage is TRBJ1-4; no firm D call. Germline assignment: CDR1 MNHNS and CDR2 SASEGT. The CDR3 consists of 15 residues. The germline V and J ends were trimmed by 10 bases and 0 bases, with 15 bases remaining between them. CDR3 DNA: TGTGCCACCAACAGATGGGTTGCAACTAATGAAAAACTGTTTTTT. Translated, it gives CATNRWVATNEKLFF.